This T cell receptor (beta chain) was captured in a study of blood T cell repertoires in COVID-19. Study-wide context: Acute-phase and convalescent COVID-19 samples originated in the United States, Italy and Spain. PBMCs, B-cell-depleted T cells, or T cells were the source of the cDNA or gDNA that made up the material.

CDR3 size: 18 residues. V gave up 3 bases and J gave up 0 bases, with 18 bases separating them. Germline V lookup: CDR1 KGHSH, CDR2 LQKENI. Authors' methods: By means of reference gene primer amplification, nucleated cell counts were estimated. Some clones are missing from TCRdb's copy, which holds only in-frame ones; the method was immunoSEQ multiplex PCR. D and trimming were read from the DNA, whereas the V and J calls and clone size are those reported in that table. The sample carries 300,000 to 450,000 clones, approximately 89% recorded once. Seattle's cohort entered during active infection and was followed longitudinally.

The clonotype comes from a woman under 40 with COVID-19, enrolled during active disease. The sequenced sample consisted of peripheral blood. The gene calls are TRBV18 and TRBJ2-4; tentative D call: TRBD1 (6 bases). This CDR3 reads CASSPAPSGTLAKNIQYF. CDR3 in DNA: TGTGCCAGCTCACCTGCCCCTTCCGGGACACTAGCCAAAAACATTCAGTACTTC.